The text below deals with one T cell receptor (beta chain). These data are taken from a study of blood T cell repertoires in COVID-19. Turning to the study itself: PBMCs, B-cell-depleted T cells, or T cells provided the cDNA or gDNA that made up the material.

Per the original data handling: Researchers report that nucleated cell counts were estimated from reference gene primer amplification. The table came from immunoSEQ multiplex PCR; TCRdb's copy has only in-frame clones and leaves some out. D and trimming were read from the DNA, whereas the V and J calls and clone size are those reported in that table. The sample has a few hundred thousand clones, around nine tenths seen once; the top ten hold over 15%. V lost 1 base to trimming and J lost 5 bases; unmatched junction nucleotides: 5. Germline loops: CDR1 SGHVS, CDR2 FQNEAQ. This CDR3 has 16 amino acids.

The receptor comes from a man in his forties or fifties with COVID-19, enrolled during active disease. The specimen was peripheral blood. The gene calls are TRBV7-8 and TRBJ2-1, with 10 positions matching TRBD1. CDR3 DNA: TGTGCCAGCAGCTTAGGAGGAGGACAGGGGGACAATGAGCAGTTCTTC. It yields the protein CASSLGGGQGDNEQFF. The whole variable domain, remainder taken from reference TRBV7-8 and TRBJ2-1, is GAGVSQSPRYKVAKRGQDVALRCDPISGHVSLFWYQQALGQGPEFLTYFQNEAQLDKSGLPSDRFFAERPEGSVSTLKIQRTQQEDSAVYLCASSLGGGQGDNEQFFGPGTRLTVL.